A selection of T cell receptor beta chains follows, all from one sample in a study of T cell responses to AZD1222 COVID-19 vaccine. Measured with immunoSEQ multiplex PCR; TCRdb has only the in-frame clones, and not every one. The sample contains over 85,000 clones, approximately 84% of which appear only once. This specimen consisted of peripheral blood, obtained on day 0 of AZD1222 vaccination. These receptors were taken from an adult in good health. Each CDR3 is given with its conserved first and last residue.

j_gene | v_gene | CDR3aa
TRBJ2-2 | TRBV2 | CASKQSSGRAGGELFF
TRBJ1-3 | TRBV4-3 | CASSQGPDSGNTIYF
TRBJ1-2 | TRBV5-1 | CASRPGTYYGYTF
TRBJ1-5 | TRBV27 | CASRKEALGNQPQHF
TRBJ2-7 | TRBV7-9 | CASSRRDEQYF
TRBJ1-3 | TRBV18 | CASSTIAGENTIYF
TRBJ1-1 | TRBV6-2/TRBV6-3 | CASSTGTAGTEAFF
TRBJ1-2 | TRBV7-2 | CASSQVVSGGDGYTF
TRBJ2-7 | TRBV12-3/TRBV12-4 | CASGVGYEQYF
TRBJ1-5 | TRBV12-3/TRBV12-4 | CASSFGVQPQHF